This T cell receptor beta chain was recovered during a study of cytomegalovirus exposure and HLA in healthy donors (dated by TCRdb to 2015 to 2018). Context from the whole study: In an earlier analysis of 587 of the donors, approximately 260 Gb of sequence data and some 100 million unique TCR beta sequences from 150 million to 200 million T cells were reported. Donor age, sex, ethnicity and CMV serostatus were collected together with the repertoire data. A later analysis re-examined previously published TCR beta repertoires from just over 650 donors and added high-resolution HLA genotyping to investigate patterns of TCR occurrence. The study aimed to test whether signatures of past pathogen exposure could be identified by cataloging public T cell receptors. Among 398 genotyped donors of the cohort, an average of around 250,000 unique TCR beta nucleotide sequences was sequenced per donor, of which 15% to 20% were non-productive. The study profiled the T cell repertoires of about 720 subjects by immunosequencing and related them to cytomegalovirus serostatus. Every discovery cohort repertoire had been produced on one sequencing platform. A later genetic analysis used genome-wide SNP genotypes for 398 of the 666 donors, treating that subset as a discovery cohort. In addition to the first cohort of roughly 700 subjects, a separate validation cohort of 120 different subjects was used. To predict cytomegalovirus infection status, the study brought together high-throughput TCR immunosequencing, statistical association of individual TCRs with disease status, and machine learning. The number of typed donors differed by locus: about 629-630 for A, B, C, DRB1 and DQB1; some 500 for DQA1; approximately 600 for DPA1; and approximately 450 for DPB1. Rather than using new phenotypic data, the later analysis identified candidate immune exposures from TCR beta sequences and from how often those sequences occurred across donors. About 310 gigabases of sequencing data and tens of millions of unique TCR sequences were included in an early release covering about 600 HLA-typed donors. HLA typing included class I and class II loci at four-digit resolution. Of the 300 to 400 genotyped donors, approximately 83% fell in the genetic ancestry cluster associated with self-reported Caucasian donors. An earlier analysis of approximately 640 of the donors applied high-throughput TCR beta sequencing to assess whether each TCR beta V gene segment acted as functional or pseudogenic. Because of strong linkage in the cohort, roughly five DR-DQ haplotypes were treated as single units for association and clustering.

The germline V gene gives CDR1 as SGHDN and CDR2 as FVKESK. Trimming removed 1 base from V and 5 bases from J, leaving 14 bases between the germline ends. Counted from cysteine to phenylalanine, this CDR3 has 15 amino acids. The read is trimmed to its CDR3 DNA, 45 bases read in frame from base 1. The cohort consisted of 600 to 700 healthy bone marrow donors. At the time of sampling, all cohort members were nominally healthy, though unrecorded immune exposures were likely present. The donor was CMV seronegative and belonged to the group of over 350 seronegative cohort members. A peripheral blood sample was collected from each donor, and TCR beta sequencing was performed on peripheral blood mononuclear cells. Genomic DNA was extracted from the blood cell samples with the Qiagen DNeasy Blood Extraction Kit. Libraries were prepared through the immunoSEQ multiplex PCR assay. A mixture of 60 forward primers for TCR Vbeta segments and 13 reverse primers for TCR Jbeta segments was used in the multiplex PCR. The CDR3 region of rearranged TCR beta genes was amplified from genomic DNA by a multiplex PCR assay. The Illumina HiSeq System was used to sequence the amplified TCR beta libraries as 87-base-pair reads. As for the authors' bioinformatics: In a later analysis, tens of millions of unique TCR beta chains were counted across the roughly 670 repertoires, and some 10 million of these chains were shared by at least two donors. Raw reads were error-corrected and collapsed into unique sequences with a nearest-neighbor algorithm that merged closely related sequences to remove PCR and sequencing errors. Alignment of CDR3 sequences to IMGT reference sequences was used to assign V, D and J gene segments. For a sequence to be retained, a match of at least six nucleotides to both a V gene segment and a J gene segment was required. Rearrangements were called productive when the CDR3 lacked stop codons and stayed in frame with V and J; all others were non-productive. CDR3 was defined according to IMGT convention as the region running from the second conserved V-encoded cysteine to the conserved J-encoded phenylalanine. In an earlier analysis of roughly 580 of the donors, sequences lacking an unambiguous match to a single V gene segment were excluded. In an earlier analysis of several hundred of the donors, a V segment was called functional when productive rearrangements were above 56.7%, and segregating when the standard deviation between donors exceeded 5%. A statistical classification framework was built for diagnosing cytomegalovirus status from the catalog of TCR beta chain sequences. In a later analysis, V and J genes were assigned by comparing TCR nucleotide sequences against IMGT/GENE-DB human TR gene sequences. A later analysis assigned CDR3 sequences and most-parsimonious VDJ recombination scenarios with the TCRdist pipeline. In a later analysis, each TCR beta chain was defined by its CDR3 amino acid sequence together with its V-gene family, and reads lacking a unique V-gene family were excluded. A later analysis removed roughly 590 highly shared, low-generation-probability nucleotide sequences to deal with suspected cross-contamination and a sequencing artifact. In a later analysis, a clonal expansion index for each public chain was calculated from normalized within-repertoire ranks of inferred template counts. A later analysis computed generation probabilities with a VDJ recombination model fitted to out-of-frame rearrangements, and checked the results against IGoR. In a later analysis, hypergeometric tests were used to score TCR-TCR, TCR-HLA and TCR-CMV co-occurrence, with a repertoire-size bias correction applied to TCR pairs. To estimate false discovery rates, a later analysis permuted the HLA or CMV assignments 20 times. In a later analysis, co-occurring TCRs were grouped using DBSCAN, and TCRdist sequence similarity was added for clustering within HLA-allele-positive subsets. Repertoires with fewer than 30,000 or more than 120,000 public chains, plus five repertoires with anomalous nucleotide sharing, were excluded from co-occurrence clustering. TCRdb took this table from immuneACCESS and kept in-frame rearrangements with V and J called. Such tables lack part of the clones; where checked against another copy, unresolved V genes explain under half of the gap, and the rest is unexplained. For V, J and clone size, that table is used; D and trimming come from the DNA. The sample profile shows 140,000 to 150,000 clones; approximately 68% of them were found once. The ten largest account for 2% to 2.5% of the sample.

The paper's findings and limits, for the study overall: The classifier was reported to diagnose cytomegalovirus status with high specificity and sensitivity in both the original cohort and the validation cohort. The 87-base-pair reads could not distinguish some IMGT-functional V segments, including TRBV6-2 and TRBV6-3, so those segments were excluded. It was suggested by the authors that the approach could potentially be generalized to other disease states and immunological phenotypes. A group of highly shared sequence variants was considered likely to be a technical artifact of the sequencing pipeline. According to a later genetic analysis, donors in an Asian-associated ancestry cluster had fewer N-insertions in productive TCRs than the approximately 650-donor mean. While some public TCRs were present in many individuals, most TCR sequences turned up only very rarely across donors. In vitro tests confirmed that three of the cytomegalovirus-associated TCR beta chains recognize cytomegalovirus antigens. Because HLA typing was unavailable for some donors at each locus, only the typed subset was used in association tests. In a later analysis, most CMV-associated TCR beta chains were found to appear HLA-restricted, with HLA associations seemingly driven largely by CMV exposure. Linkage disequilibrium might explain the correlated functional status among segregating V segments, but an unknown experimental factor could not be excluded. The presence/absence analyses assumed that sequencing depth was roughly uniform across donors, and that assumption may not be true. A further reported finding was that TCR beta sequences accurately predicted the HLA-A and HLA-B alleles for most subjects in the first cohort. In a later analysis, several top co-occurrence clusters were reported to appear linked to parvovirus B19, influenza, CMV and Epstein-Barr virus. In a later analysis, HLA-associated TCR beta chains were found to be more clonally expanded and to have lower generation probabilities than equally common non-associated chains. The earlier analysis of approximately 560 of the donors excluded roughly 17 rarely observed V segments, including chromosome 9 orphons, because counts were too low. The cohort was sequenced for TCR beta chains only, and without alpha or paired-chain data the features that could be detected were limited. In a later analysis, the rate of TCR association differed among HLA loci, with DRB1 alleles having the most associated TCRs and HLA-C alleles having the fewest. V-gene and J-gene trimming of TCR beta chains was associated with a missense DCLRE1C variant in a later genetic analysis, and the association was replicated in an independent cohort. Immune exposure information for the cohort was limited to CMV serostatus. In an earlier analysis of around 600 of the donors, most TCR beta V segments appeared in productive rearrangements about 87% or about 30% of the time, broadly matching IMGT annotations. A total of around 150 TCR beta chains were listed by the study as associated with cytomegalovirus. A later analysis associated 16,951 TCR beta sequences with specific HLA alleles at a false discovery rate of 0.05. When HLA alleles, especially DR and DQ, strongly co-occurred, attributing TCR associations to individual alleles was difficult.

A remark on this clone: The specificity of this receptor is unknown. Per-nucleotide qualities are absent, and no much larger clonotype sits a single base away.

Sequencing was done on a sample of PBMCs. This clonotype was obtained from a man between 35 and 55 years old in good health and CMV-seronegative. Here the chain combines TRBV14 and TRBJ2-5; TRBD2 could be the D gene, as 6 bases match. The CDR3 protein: CASSQAGGAGETQYF. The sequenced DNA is TGTGCCAGCAGCCAAGCAGGAGGGGCGGGGGAGACCCAGTACTTC.